Listed here are 30 T cell receptor beta chains from one sample, sequenced in a study of T cells after yellow fever vaccination. TCRdb redid the calling of the 5' RACE reads with MiXCR, one entry per CDR3 protein. The data contain under 400,000 distinct CDR3 sequences, under 14% of them singletons. The sequencing used PBMCs, collected on the day of the first yellow fever vaccination. The receptor source for this set is a man aged 18 to 30 who received the YFV17D yellow fever vaccine.

This clonotype was found a few times. The chain combines TRBV5-4 with TRBJ2-3, with D tentatively TRBD1 or TRBD2 (5 bases each). V lost 4 bases, J lost 3 bases, and 9 bases lay in between. CDR1 SGHNT and CDR2 YYREEE come from the germline V gene (reference sequence). The CDR3 extends over 13 amino acids. Written as DNA, the CDR3 is TGTGCCAGCAGCGGGACCCAGACAGATACGCAGTATTTT. It specifies CASSGTQTDTQYF.

This chain joins TRBV5-1 and TRBJ2-2; TRBD1 matches at 8 bases. Trimming removed 0 bases from V and 7 bases from J; junction bases left unmatched: 5. This CDR3 has 15 residues. The germline V gene has CDR1 SGHRS and CDR2 YFSETQ. For the CDR3, the DNA is TGCGCCAGCAGCTTGGAAAGGACAGGGCTCGGGGAGCTGTTTTTT. Protein sequence: CASSLERTGLGELFF.

This clonotype was seen ten or more times. This chain links TRBV4-3 with TRBJ2-5, with TRBD1 matching 10 bases. This CDR3 has 13 amino acids. The germline V gene encodes CDR1 LGHNA and CDR2 YSLEER. Trimming cost V 6 bases and J 7 bases; bases outside gene matches: 5. CDR3 in DNA: TGCGCCAGCAGGGGGACAGGGGAGGCGACCCAGTACTTC. Its translation is CASRGTGEATQYF.

The V gene is TRBV20-1, the J gene TRBJ2-1; 16 bases match TRBD2. The germline CDR1 and CDR2 sequences are DFQATT and SNEGSKA (reference sequence). The CDR3 contains 17 residues. After removal of 6 bases from V and 9 bases from J, the junction contained 14 bases not matched to a gene. The CDR3 DNA reads as TGCAGTGCCCGCCGATCCGGGACTAGCGGGGGGGTCCGTGAGCAGTTCTTC. This translates into CSARRSGTSGGVREQFF.

V and J are TRBV20-1 and TRBJ1-4, with 9 bases fitting TRBD1. V shed 6 bases and J 8 bases; nucleotides not matched to a gene: 7. CDR3 length: 13 amino acids. Germline V gene lookup returns CDR1 DFQATT and CDR2 SNEGSKA (reference sequence). The CDR3 region is CSAWTGVGEKLFF. The CDR3 DNA is TGCAGTGCCTGGACAGGGGTCGGGGAAAAACTGTTTTTT.

The CDR3 here is CASRKGLAAETQYF. The CDR3 coding sequence is TGTGCCAGCCGAAAAGGGCTAGCTGCTGAGACCCAGTACTTC. The chain recombines TRBV6-1 with TRBJ2-5; possible D gene TRBD2, 5 bases. Germline CDR1 is MNHNS and CDR2 is SASEGT. The V end was cut by 8 bases, the J end by 5 bases, with 18 bases between. The CDR3 loop spans 14 amino acids.

The chain joins TRBV5-1 to TRBJ2-5, with D perhaps TRBD2 (6 bases). Trimming left V 3 bases short and J 5 bases short, with 14 bases between. CDR1 and CDR2 (germline): SGHRS, YFSETQ. The CDR3 totals 14 residues. CDR3: CASSSPGAGETQYF. The CDR3 DNA sequence: TGCGCCAGCAGCTCCCCCGGGGCGGGGGAGACCCAGTACTTC.

This clonotype appeared a few times. This chain joins TRBV7-2 and TRBJ1-1, with D possibly being TRBD1 (6 bases). The length of the CDR3 is 12 residues. Germline loops: CDR1 SGHTA, CDR2 FQGNSA. Trimming pared 6 bases from V and 7 bases from J, leaving 12 bases between. CDR3 sequence reads: CASRIQGSEAFF. CDR3 sequence (DNA): TGTGCCAGCAGGATACAGGGTAGTGAAGCTTTCTTT.

This clonotype has a count of ten or more. The chain combines TRBV4-2 with TRBJ1-5; no firm D call. V lost 0 bases and J 1 base, leaving 10 bases between the germline ends. The CDR3 is 16 residues long. Germline assignment: CDR1 LGHNA and CDR2 YNFKEQ. CDR3 protein: CASSQDSVRSNQPQHF. The CDR3 nucleotides read TGTGCCAGCAGCCAAGATTCGGTACGGAGCAATCAGCCCCAGCATTTT.

This clonotype was counted once. The V call is TRBV5-1, the J call TRBJ2-4; no reliable D call. Germline V gene lookup returns CDR1 SGHRS and CDR2 YFSETQ. V lost 4 bases and J 9 bases, leaving 17 bases between the germline ends. The CDR3 covers 14 residues. CDR3 region: CASSSRGDPTIQYF. The DNA for the CDR3 is TGCGCCAGCAGCAGCCGCGGAGATCCCACCATTCAGTACTTC.

This clonotype was recorded a few times. The chain recombines TRBV20-1 with TRBJ2-5, with 9 bases identical to TRBD2. The CDR3 covers 15 residues. The V and J ends lost 5 bases and 5 bases, in that order; junction bases with no gene match: 12. In germline, CDR1 is DFQATT, CDR2 SNEGSKA (reference sequence). CDR3 bases: TGCAGTGCTCCTTTAGCGGGGGCCTCGGGGGAGACCCAGTACTTC. Amino acids: CSAPLAGASGETQYF.

This clonotype was recorded a few times. The chain uses TRBV2 and TRBJ2-5; possibly TRBD1 for D (5 bases). V was trimmed by 8 bases and J by 1 base, leaving 11 bases between them. CDR1 and CDR2 from the germline V gene are SNHLY and FYNNEI. This CDR3 has 13 amino acids. In DNA, the CDR3 is TGTGCCAGCGAAGTAGGGGTCCAAGAGACCCAGTACTTC. Translated: CASEVGVQETQYF.

In this sample, this clonotype turned up a few times. This chain joins TRBV5-1 and TRBJ2-1; 8 nucleotides align to TRBD2. V lost 2 bases to trimming and J lost 9 bases; unmatched junction nucleotides: 7. This CDR3 spans 14 amino acids. In germline, CDR1 is SGHRS, CDR2 YFSETQ. The CDR3 is CASSFGGDQVEQFF. In DNA form, the CDR3 reads TGCGCCAGCAGCTTCGGGGGGGATCAGGTTGAGCAGTTCTTC.

This clonotype was counted ten times or more. V and J are TRBV4-1 and TRBJ1-2; no reliable D call. This CDR3 spans 15 amino acids. Trimming stripped 4 bases from V and 1 base from J, with 13 bases between. The germline CDR1 and CDR2 sequences are MGHRA and YSYEKL. The DNA for the CDR3 is TGCGCCAGCAGCCTGGCTTTTTTTTTTAACTATGGCTACACCTTC. This codes for CASSLAFFFNYGYTF.

This chain uses TRBV6-1 with TRBJ2-5; the match to TRBD2 covers 12 bases. Germline V gene lookup returns CDR1 MNHNS and CDR2 SASEGT. The CDR3 length is 17 residues. V was clipped by 6 bases and J by 5 bases; unmatched bases: 13. CDR3 DNA: TGTGCCAGCAGCCCAATCGGGGCTAGCGGGGGGGCGGAGACCCAGTACTTC. Its protein is CASSPIGASGGAETQYF.

This rearrangement joins TRBV20-1 to TRBJ2-3; 9 nucleotides match TRBD2. J gave up 3 bases and V 5 bases, and 6 bases lay outside the gene matches. The germline V gene has CDR1 DFQATT and CDR2 SNEGSKA (reference sequence). The CDR3 has 14 residues. The CDR3 nucleotides are TGCAGTGCTCCGGGGCTAGCGGGGACAGATACGCAGTATTTT. As protein: CSAPGLAGTDTQYF.

Only a few counts were recorded for this clonotype. The chain combines TRBV12-3 or TRBV12-4 with TRBJ1-1; maybe TRBD1 (5 bases). The CDR3 is made up of 16 amino acids. V was pared by 2 bases and J by 4 bases, with 17 bases between. CDR3 in DNA: TGTGCCAGCAGTTTAAGGGGAATCCGGTACGGCACTGAAGCTTTCTTT. Its protein product is CASSLRGIRYGTEAFF.

This clonotype was seen more than once but under ten times. This chain joins TRBV5-6 and TRBJ1-1; no clear D. Trimming removed 0 bases at V and 0 bases at J, with 6 bases between. This CDR3 has 14 amino acids. Per the germline V gene, CDR1 is SGHDT and CDR2 is YYEEEE. In DNA form, the CDR3 reads TGTGCCAGCAGCTTGGTAGCGGTGAACACTGAAGCTTTCTTT. Protein: CASSLVAVNTEAFF.

This clonotype was counted at least ten times. The chain employs TRBV6-5 and TRBJ1-2, with D perhaps matching TRBD1 (6 bases). Germline V lookup: CDR1 MNHEY, CDR2 SVGAGI. The CDR3 is made up of 13 amino acids. V was pared by 0 bases and J by 10 bases, with 12 bases between. The CDR3 protein is CASSYSRGYFYTF. CDR3 DNA: TGTGCCAGCAGTTACTCGAGGGGGTACTTCTACACCTTC.

This clonotype has more than one count but fewer than ten. The chain combines TRBV20-1 with TRBJ2-7, with D possibly being TRBD1 (8 bases). The CDR3 sequence is 13 residues long. V was cut by 5 bases and J by 7 bases, with 18 bases left in between. The V gene's germline CDR1 is DFQATT and CDR2 SNEGSKA (reference sequence). The CDR3 region is CSAATGAGGEQYF. CDR3 DNA sequence: TGCAGTGCTGCGACAGGGGCCGGGGGGGAGCAGTACTTC.

This clonotype was recorded a few times. The CDR3 nucleotides read TGTGCCAGCAGCGGTCTACCTAGCAATCAGCCCCAGCATTTT. As protein: CASSGLPSNQPQHF. The chain couples TRBV9 to TRBJ1-5; no clear D. The V gene's germline CDR1 is SGDLS and CDR2 YYNGEE. Trimming pared 3 bases from V and 0 bases from J, leaving 7 bases between. The CDR3 totals 14 residues.

The V call is TRBV20-1, the J call TRBJ2-7, with 11 positions matching TRBD2. There are 13 residues in the CDR3. CDR1 is DFQATT, CDR2 SNEGSKA, per germline (reference sequence). V trimming: 5 bases; J trimming: 2 bases; junction bases outside the gene matches: 2. CDR3 in DNA: TGCAGTGCTGGTAGCGGGGGGGCCTACGAGCAGTACTTC. Translation: CSAGSGGAYEQYF.

The CDR3 DNA is TGTGCCAGCACCGCGACAGTAATATCCTATGGCTACACCTTC. Protein: CASTATVISYGYTF. The V gene is TRBV3-1, the J gene TRBJ1-2, with D perhaps TRBD1 (5 bases). Germline V lookup: CDR1 LGHDT, CDR2 YNNKEL (reference sequence). This CDR3 has 14 residues. V gave up 7 bases and J gave up 4 bases, with 16 bases separating them.

The CDR3 reads CASSLQSRKENEQYV. The CDR3 DNA follows: TGTGCCAGCAGCTTACAGAGCCGGAAGGAGAACGAGCAGTACGTC. This chain joins TRBV6-2 or TRBV6-3 and TRBJ2-7, with D unresolved. Trimming shortened V by 6 bases and J by 5 bases, and 20 bases separated the two germline ends. This CDR3 has 15 amino acids. Germline lookup yields CDR1 MNHEY and CDR2 SVGEGT.

In its sample, this clonotype was seen a few times. V and J are TRBV6-1 and TRBJ1-1; 9 bases line up with TRBD1. With 7 bases clipped from V and 1 base from J, the junction kept 16 bases outside the gene matches. There are 18 residues in the CDR3. Germline V CDR1 and CDR2: MNHNS, SASEGT. The CDR3 region has the DNA TGTGCCAGCAACCTCGGACAGGGGACAACACGGTGGAACACTGAAGCTTTCTTT. As protein: CASNLGQGTTRWNTEAFF.

This clonotype was seen more than once but under ten times. The chain has TRBV23-1 and TRBJ2-7, with D possibly matching TRBD2 (5 bases). TRBV23-1 belongs to the ORF category, with a function that is uncertain. Trimming removed 7 bases from V and 0 bases from J, with 13 bases in between. This CDR3 spans 14 amino acids. In nucleotides, the CDR3 is TGCGCCAGCATTTCACTGGGGAGCTCCTACGAGCAGTACGTC. As protein: CASISLGSSYEQYV.

This chain joins TRBV6-2 or TRBV6-3 and TRBJ2-3; D unresolved. Trimming took off 2 bases at V and 2 bases at J, with 5 bases between the two ends. Per germline, CDR1 MNHEY and CDR2 SVGEGT. The CDR3 spans 13 residues. The chain's CDR3 is CASSYRDTDTQYF. DNA of the CDR3: TGTGCCAGCAGTTACAGGGACACAGATACGCAGTATTTT.

The chain has TRBV20-1 and TRBJ2-1; TRBD2 matches 11 bases. The CDR3 extends over 16 amino acids. V was pared by 0 bases and J by 9 bases, with 10 bases of the junction left unmatched. The germline V gene encodes CDR1 DFQATT and CDR2 SNEGSKA (reference sequence). CDR3 DNA sequence: TGCAGTGCTAGAGATCCTAGCGGGGGGCCGACAGGTGAGCAGTTCTTC. It yields the protein CSARDPSGGPTGEQFF.

V and J are TRBV5-1 and TRBJ2-5; tentative D call: TRBD1 (6 bases). The ends were cut back, 5 bases at V and 3 bases at J, with 14 bases in the middle. Germline CDR1 SGHRS, CDR2 YFSETQ. The CDR3 sequence is 14 residues long. The CDR3 nucleotides read TGCGCCAGCAGTAGGGACAAGGGTAAAGAGACCCAGTACTTC. Its protein is CASSRDKGKETQYF.

V gene TRBV14 combines with J gene TRBJ1-1; 7 nucleotides line up with TRBD1. Trimming cost V 3 bases and J 1 base; bases outside gene matches: 5. Germline lookup yields CDR1 SGHDN and CDR2 FVKESK. The CDR3 totals 15 residues. The CDR3 protein is CASSHYRGGNTEAFF. The CDR3 nucleotides read TGTGCCAGCAGCCACTACAGGGGCGGGAACACTGAAGCTTTCTTT.